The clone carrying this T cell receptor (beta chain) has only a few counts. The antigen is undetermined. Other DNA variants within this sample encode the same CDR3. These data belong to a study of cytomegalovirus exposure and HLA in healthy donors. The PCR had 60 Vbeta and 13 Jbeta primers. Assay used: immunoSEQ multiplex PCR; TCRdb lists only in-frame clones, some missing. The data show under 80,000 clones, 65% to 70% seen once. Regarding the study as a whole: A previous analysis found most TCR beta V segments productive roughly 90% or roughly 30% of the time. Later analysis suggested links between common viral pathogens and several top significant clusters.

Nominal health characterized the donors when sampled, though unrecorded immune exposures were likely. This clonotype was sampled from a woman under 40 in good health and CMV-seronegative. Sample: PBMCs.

As DNA, the CDR3 is TGTGCCAGCAGTTTATCGGGACAGGGAAATGGCTACACCTTC. It codes for CASSLSGQGNGYTF. The chain joins TRBV27 to TRBJ1-2, with 9 bases identical to TRBD1. With V trimmed by 0 bases and J by 6 bases, 2 bases remained unmatched. There are 14 residues in the CDR3. Germline V CDR1 and CDR2: MNHEY, SMNVEV (reference sequence).